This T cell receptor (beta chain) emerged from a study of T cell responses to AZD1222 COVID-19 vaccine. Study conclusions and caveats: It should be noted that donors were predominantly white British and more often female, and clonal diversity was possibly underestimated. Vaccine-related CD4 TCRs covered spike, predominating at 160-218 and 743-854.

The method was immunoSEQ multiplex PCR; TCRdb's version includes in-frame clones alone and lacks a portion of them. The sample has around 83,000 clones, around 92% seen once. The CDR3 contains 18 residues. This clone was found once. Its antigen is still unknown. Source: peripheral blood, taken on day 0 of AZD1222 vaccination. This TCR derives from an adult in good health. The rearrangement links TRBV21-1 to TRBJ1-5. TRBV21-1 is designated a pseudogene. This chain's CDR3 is CASSTGTVDNSSNQPQHF. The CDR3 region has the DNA TGTGCCAGCTCAACCGGGACGGTAGACAATTCAAGCAATCAGCCCCAGCATTTT.